These T cell receptor beta chains were read from a single sample in a study of spatial heterogeneity in lung cancer. TCRdb reprocessed the 5' RACE reads with MiXCR, giving one entry per CDR3 protein. The sample includes some 680 distinct CDR3 sequences, around 35% of them seen just once. The sequenced sample was lung tumor tissue, obtained at surgery. Receptors were obtained from a male donor with early-stage non-small cell lung cancer. CDR3s include the opening cysteine and the closing phenylalanine or tryptophan. The D gene is left open where the match is weak. Size tells how often a clone was seen (once, few, many) or the class of an expanded clone, and some rows leave it out.

j_call | v_call | d_call | clone_size | cdr3_nt | cdr3_aa
TRBJ2-2 | TRBV5-1 | NA | medium-sized | TGCGCCAGCAGCTTAGGACCAATCAACACCGGGGAGCTGTTTTTT | CASSLGPINTGELFF
TRBJ2-7 | TRBV10-1 | TRBD2 | NA | TGCGCCAGCAGCCTGCACGGGACTAGGTCCTACGAGCAGTACTTC | CASSLHGTRSYEQYF